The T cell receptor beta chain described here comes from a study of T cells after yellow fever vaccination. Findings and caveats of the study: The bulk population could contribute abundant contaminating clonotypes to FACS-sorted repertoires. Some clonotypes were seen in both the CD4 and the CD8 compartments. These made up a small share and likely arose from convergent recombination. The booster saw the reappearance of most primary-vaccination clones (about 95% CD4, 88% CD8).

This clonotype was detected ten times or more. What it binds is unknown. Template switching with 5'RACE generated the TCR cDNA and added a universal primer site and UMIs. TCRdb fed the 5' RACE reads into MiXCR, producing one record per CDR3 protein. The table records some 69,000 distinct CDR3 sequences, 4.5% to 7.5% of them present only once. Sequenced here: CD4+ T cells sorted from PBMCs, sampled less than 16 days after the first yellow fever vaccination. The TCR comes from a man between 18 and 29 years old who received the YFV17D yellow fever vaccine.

The CDR3 spells CSVRGANYGYTF. Written as DNA, the CDR3 is TGCAGTGTTCGCGGGGCCAACTATGGCTACACCTTC. This rearrangement joins TRBV20-1 to TRBJ1-2, with a weak D call TRBD1 (5 bases). Trimming took 7 bases from V and 2 from J, leaving 11 bases between them. Germline loops: CDR1 DFQATT, CDR2 SNEGSKA (reference sequence). The CDR3 length is 12 residues.